What follows is one TCR beta chain and its context. This clonotype was counted between two and nine times. Its specific antigen is unknown. Base qualities are not recorded, but no much larger clone differs from it by a single base. Sequencing instrument: Illumina HiSeq 1500. TCRdb reprocessed the public reads (quality trimming at Q25 with fastp, clone calling with MiXCR) and kept in-frame beta chains. CDR3 protein sequences are deduplicated, and each keeps its most common genes and DNA. Present in this sample are about 490,000 distinct CDR3 sequences, more than 25% of which were seen just once. Clones ranked in the top ten supply roughly 13% of the sample. V loses 5 bases, J loses 5 bases, and the germline ends lie 15 bases apart. From its cysteine to its phenylalanine, the CDR3 spans 14 amino acids. The kept DNA is CDR3 alone, 42 bases in frame from the first base. CDR1 MNHEY and CDR2 SVGEGT are derived from the germline V gene.

The data belong to a study of T cell repertoires in cytomegalovirus infection (dated by TCRdb to the late 2010s). Concerning the study at large: Because public TCR beta signatures pointed to carriage of CMV infection together with the matching HLA type, the HLA type of each donor mattered for the analysis.

What the authors observed across the whole study: The ex vivo response was dominated by HLA-C-restricted CMV-specific TCR beta clonotypes, and the single most frequent clonotype in two of eight donors was supplied by these HLA-C-restricted clonotypes. In both this cohort and an independent cohort of approximately 350 donors, the cumulative frequency of public TCR beta family members distinguished carriers of CMV infection plus the relevant HLA type.

The sequence came from a human donor in good health (CMV status not recorded). Some clones in this sample may be carry-over from other donors' samples. Material for sequencing was PBMCs. Recombination linked TRBV6-2 or TRBV6-3 to TRBJ1-1; too little of a D gene remains to name it. The CDR3 reads CASSPREGKTEAFF. The nucleotide sequence reads as follows: TGTGCCAGCAGTCCCCGAGAGGGAAAGACTGAAGCTTTCTTT.